This TCR beta chain was identified during a study of molecular identifiers for immune sequencing clone quantification. The wider study: Replicate experiments divided RNA from around 20,000 or 100,000 naive CD8 cells into five parts and sequenced four. Study findings and constraints: In naive cells, clones above 20 RNA copies held under 1% of molecules, whereas in effector cells they held over 97%.

Listed TCR primers and previously described methods were used for bulk TCR libraries. In TCRdb, the PCR reads were re-called with MiXCR into one record per CDR3 protein. The repertoire holds roughly 630,000 distinct CDR3 sequences, with about 25% as singletons. This clonotype was seen many times. Its antigen is not identified. Sorting isolated naive CD8 T cells as CD8+CD4-CCR7+CD45RA+ events. CDR1 and CDR2 from the germline V gene are SGHDN and FVKESK. The length of the CDR3 is 15 residues. Between the trimmed V and J ends, which lost 0 bases and 3 bases, there was a span of 11 bases. The TCR was taken from a human donor in good health. Some libraries in this study had Jurkat cell RNA spiked in. The chain carries TRBV14 and TRBJ1-1; D not resolved. The sequencing input was naive CD8+ T cells from blood, with Jurkat cell RNA spiked in. The subset: FACS-sorted CD8+CD4-CCR7+CD45RA+ naive T cells. The CDR3 loop is CASSQDGVWYTEAFF. The DNA for the CDR3 is TGTGCCAGCAGCCAAGATGGGGTCTGGTACACTGAAGCTTTCTTT.